This paragraph covers one T cell receptor (beta chain) sequence. This receptor's antigen is unknown. No qualities accompany the bases; no much larger clone lies one base away. The data stem from a study of control samples from healthy donors and cancer patients (dated by TCRdb to the early 2020s). CDR1 MNHNS and CDR2 SASEGT are derived from the germline V gene. V loses 3 bases at its end and J loses 3 bases; junction bases beyond the gene matches: 7. The CDR3, from cysteine to phenylalanine, totals 17 residues. CDR3 DNA is the only sequence kept; it has 51 bases, read in frame from the first base. The library was made by the immunoSEQ multiplex PCR assay. This is the immuneACCESS table as TCRdb keeps it, with only in-frame sequences that have V and J called. A part of the clones is gone; compared with another copy, unresolved V genes explain less than half, and the rest is unexplained. The sample table records fewer than 90,000 clones; less than 95% of these occur just once. Approximately 6% of the sample comes from the top ten.

The rearranged segments are TRBV6-1 and TRBJ1-5, with 11 bases matching TRBD1. This receptor was identified in a woman in her thirties or forties in good health. Sequencing was done on a sample of blood. The DNA reads TGTGCCAGCAGTGAGCTTGGACAGGGGGCTCACAATCAGCCCCAGCATTTT. This yields the protein CASSELGQGAHNQPQHF.